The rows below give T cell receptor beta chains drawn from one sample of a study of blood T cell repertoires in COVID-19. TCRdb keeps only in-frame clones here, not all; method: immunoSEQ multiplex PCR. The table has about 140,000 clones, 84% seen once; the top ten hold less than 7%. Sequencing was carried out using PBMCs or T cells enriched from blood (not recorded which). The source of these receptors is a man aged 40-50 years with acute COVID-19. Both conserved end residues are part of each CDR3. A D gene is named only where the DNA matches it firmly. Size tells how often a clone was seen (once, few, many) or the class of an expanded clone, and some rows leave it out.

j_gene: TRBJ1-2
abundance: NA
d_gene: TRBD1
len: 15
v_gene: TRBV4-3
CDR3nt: TGCGCCAGCAGCCCCCGGACAGGGGGGGACTATGGCTACACCTTC
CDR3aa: CASSPRTGGDYGYTF

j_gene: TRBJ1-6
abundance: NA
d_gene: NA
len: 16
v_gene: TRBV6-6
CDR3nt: TGTGCCAGCAGCCTCGGGGGGGCAACCTATAATTCACCCCTCCACTTT
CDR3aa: CASSLGGATYNSPLHF

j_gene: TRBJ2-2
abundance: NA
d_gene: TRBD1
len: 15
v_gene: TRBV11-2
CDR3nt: TGTGCCAGCAGCTGGGTCAGGGGGCACCACGGGGAGCTGTTTTTT
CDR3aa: CASSWVRGHHGELFF

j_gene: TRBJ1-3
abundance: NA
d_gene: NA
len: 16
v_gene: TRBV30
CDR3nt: TGTGCCTGGAGCCTCACGAGTCGGGGATCTGGAAACACCATATATTTT
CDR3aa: CAWSLTSRGSGNTIYF

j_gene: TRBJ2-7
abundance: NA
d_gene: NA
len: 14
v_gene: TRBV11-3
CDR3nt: TGTGCCAGCAGCTCCGGACGGGGTAGCTACGAGCAGTACTTC
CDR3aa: CASSSGRGSYEQYF

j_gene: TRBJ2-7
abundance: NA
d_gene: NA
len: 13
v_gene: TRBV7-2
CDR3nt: TGTGCCAGCAGCTTAGGAGAATCCTACGAGCAGTACTTC
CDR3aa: CASSLGESYEQYF

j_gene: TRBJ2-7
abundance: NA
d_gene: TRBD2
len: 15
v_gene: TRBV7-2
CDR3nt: TGTGCCAGCAGCTCCGCCGGGACTAGCGGCTACGAGCAGTACTTC
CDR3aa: CASSSAGTSGYEQYF

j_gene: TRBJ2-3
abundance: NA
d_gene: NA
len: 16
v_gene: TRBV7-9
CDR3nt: TGTGCCAGCAGCTTATGGCGAGATCCGGCGGCAGATACGCAGTATTTT
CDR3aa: CASSLWRDPAADTQYF

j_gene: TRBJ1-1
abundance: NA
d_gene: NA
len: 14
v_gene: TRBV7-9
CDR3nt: TGTGCCAGCAGATTAGGGGTCGCGGGCACTGAAGCTTTCTTT
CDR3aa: CASRLGVAGTEAFF

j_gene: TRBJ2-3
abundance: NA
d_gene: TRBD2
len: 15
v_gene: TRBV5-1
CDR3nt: TGCGCCAGCAGCCCGTGGACTAGCGGGGAAGATACGCAGTATTTT
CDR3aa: CASSPWTSGEDTQYF

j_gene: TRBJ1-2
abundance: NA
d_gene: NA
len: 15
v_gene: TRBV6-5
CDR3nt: TGTGCCAGCAGTTACTCGGTGGGCAGTTATTATGGCTACACCTTC
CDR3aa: CASSYSVGSYYGYTF

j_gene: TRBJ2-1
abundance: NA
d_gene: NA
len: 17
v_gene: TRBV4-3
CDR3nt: TGCGCCAGCAGCCAAGATCTTATAAGACACCGGGGGAATGAGCAGTTCTTC
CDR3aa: CASSQDLIRHRGNEQFF

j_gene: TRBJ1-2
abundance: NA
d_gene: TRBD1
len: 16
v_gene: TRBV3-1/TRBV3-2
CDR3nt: TGTGCCCAAAAGCGGGGACAGGGGGCAATGGACTATGGCTACACCTTC
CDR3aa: CAQKRGQGAMDYGYTF

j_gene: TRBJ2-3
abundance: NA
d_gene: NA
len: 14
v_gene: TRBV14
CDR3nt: TGTGCCACCAAAGCGGGCCTAAGCACAGATACGCAGTATTTT
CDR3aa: CATKAGLSTDTQYF

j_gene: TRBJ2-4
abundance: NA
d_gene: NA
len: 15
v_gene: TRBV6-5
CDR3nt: TGTGCCAGCAGTTACTCCGGGGGGCGCAAAAACATTCAGTACTTC
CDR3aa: CASSYSGGRKNIQYF

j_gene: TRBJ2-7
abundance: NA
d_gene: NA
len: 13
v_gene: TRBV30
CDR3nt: TGTGCCTGGAGGGACGGGAGCTCCTACGAGCAGTACTTC
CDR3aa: CAWRDGSSYEQYF

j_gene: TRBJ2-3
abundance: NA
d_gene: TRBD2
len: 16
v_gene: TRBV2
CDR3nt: TGTGCCAGCAGGCGCTTAGCGGGGGCCCGCACAGATACGCAGTATTTT
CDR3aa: CASRRLAGARTDTQYF

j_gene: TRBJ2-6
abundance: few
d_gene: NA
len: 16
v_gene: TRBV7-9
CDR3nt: TGTGCCAGCAGCCCTTTTAATGGGCCTGGGGCCAACGTCCTGACTTTC
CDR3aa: CASSPFNGPGANVLTF

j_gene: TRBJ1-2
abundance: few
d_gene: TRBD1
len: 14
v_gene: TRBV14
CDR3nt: TGTGCCAGCAGCCCAACAGGGGGCTCGGGCGGCTACACCTTC
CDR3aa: CASSPTGGSGGYTF

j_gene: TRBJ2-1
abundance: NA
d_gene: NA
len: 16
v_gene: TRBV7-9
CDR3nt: TGTGCCAGCAGCCCCTTCAGGGGAAGCTCCTACAATGAGCAGTTCTTC
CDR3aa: CASSPFRGSSYNEQFF

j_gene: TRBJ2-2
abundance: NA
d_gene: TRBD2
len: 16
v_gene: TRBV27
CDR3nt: TGTGCCAGCAGTTTCATGGCGGGGGGGGGCTTAGGGGAGCTGTTTTTT
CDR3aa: CASSFMAGGGLGELFF

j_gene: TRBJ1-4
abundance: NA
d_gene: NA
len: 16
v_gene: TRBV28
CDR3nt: TGTGCCAGCAGTGATAATATGACAGGAGTGAGGGGAAAACTGTTTTTT
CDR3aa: CASSDNMTGVRGKLFF

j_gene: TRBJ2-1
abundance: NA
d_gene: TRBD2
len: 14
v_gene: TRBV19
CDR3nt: TGTGCCAGTAGCGGCCTAGCGGTTCACAATGAGCAGTTCTTC
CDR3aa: CASSGLAVHNEQFF

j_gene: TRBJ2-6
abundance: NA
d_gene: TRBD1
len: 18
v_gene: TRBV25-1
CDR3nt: TGTGCCAGCAGTTCCCCGGGACAGGGGAGTCCTGGGGCCAACGTCCTGACTTTC
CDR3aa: CASSSPGQGSPGANVLTF

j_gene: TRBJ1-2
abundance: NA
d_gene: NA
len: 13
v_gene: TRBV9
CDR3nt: TGTGCCAGCAGCTTAGGGGAGGACTATGGCTACACCTTC
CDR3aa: CASSLGEDYGYTF

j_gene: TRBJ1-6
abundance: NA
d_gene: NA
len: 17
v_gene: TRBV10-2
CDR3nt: TGCGCCAGCACCGACGCAGGGCCGGGGGGCGTTAATTCACCCCTCCACTTT
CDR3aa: CASTDAGPGGVNSPLHF

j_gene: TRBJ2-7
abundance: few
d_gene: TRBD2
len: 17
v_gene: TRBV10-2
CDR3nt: TGCGCCAGCAGTCCCCCCGCCTATAGCGGGAGTAGCCACGAGCAGTACTTC
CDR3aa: CASSPPAYSGSSHEQYF

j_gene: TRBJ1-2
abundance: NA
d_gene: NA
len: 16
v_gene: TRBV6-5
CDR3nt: TGTGCCAGCAGTTACCTAGGACACGTACCTAACTATGGCTACACCTTC
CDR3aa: CASSYLGHVPNYGYTF

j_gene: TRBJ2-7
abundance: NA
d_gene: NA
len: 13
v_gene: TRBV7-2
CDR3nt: TGTGCCAGCAGCCGGGTGGCCGCACGGGAGCAGTACTTC
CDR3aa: CASSRVAAREQYF

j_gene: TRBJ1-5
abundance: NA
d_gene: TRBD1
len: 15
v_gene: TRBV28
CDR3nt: TGTGCCAGCAGACCGACAGGGAACAGCAATCAGCCCCAGCATTTT
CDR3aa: CASRPTGNSNQPQHF

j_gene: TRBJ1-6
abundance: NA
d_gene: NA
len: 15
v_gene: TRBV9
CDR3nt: TGTGCCAGCAGCGTAGAACAGGCGTCCGATTCACCCCTCCACTTT
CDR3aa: CASSVEQASDSPLHF

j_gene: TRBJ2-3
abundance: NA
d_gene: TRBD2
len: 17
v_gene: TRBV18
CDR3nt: TGTGCCAGCTCACCCCTCCGACTAGCGGGGAGCACAGATACGCAGTATTTT
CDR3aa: CASSPLRLAGSTDTQYF